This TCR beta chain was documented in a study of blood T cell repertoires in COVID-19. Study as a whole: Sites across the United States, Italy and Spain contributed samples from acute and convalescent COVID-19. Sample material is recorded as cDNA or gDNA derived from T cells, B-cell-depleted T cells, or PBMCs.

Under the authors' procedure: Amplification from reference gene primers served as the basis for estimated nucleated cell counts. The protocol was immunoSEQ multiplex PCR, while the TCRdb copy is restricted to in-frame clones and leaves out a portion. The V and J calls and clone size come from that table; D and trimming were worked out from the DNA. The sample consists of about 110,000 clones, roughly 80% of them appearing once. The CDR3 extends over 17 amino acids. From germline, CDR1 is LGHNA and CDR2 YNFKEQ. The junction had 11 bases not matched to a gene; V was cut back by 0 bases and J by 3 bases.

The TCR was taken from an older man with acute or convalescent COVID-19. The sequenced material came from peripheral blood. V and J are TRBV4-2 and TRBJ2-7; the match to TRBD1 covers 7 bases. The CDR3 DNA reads TGTGCCAGCAGCCAAGAAACGGGGAGACAGGGAGACTACGAGCAGTACTTC. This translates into CASSQETGRQGDYEQYF.